The sequence of this T cell receptor (beta chain) was determined in a study of Ad26.COV2.S vaccination and SARS-CoV-2 variants. As for the study in general: Within the COV1001 Ad26.COV2.S trial arm, the donor was enrolled. The study's findings and limits: Non-spike TCR breadth showed similarity between vaccine and placebo recipients.

Stated treatment: roughly 18 received Ad26.COV2.S at low or high dose, single or two shots; several received placebo; per-sample allocation not given. Sample collection was performed on day 63 after the first vaccine or placebo injection. Expression of Wuhan-strain SARS-CoV-2 spike came from the Ad26 vector that formed the vaccine. Comment on this clone: What it binds is unknown.

Using immunoSEQ multiplex PCR, the repertoire was profiled, and TCRdb retains in-frame clones only, with some absent. The sample has just under 250,000 clones, roughly 88% seen once; the top ten hold 9.5% to 12%. The CDR3 length is 12 residues. Between the trimmed V and J ends, which lost 2 bases and 6 bases, there was a span of 7 bases. Per the germline V gene, CDR1 is SGHTA and CDR2 is FQGNSA. This clonotype originated in a person aged 18-60 years who received the Ad26.COV2.S COVID-19 vaccine or a placebo. The chain links TRBV7-2 to TRBJ1-2, with D tentatively TRBD1 (5 bases). Specimen: peripheral blood, collected in a trial of Ad26.COV2.S vaccine versus placebo. The CDR3 coding sequence is TGTGCCAGCAGCTTAATCAGGGATGGCTACACCTTC. This codes for CASSLIRDGYTF.